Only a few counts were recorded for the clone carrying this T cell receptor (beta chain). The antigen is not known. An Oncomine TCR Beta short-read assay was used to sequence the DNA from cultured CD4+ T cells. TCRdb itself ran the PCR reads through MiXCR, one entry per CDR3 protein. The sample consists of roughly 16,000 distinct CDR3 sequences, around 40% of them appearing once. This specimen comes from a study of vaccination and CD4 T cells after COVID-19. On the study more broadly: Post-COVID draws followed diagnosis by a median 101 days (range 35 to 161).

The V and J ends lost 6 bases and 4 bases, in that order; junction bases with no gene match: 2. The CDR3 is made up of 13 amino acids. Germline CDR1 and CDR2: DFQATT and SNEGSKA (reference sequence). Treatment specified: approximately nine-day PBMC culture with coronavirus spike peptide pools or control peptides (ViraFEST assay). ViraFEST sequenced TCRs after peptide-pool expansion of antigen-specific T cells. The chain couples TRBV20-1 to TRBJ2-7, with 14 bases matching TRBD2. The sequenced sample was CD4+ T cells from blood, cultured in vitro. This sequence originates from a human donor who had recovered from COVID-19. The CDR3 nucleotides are TGCAGTGCCGGGACTAGCGGGAGTTACGAGCAGTACTTC. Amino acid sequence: CSAGTSGSYEQYF.